The 16 T cell receptor beta chains below come from one sample, sequenced in a study of T-cell memory formation after mild COVID-19. TCRdb recomputed calls from the 5' RACE reads with MiXCR, one row per CDR3 protein. The table records more than 120,000 distinct CDR3 sequences, about 5.5% of them present only once. What was sequenced was PBMCs or a T cell subset sorted from them (not recorded which). Receptors originate from an adult woman who had mild COVID-19 (a few samples of this study predate the infection). Cell type and time point are not known.

This clonotype was found many times. This chain joins TRBV6-5 and TRBJ2-1; D perhaps matches TRBD1 (5 bases). The CDR3 is 14 amino acids. V dropped 8 bases and J dropped 2 bases, with 13 bases sitting between them. The V gene's germline CDR1 is MNHEY and CDR2 SVGAGI. In nucleotides, the CDR3 is TGTGCCAGCGGCAGACAGTCTCCCTACAATGAGCAGTTCTTC. Protein product: CASGRQSPYNEQFF.

The chain has TRBV5-1 and TRBJ2-1; tentatively, D is TRBD2 (6 bases). V lost 4 bases, J lost 8 bases, and 13 bases lay in between. Germline V gene sequence: CDR1 SGHRS, CDR2 YFSETQ. The CDR3 runs 13 residues. The CDR3 DNA is TGCGCCAGCAGCCAAAGGTGGGGGGATGAGCAGTTCTTC. Its translation: CASSQRWGDEQFF.

The V and J genes are TRBV4-1 and TRBJ1-4; D not certain. Germline V gene lookup returns CDR1 MGHRA and CDR2 YSYEKL. The CDR3 is 13 residues long. The ends were cut back, 4 bases at V and 8 bases at J, with 11 bases in the middle. CDR3: CASSPRAAEKLFF. The DNA of the CDR3 is TGCGCCAGCAGCCCTCGAGCCGCGGAAAAACTGTTTTTT.

This clonotype was observed many times. The chain joins TRBV3-1 to TRBJ1-1, with unresolved D. This CDR3 contains 14 residues. Germline assignment: CDR1 LGHDT and CDR2 YNNKEL (reference sequence). Trimming removed 0 bases from V and 11 bases from J, with 16 bases in between. CDR3 sequence (DNA): TGTGCCAGCAGCCAAGATCAGTCTTTCGTAGGGGCTTTCTTT. It is translated as CASSQDQSFVGAFF.

This clonotype appeared a few times. The rearrangement links TRBV7-9 to TRBJ2-6, with TRBD1 matching over 10 bases. The germline CDR1 and CDR2 sequences are SEHNR and FQNEAQ (reference sequence). The junction had 10 bases not matched to a gene; V was cut back by 1 base and J by 4 bases. This CDR3 spans 19 amino acids. The CDR3 DNA follows: TGTGCCAGCAGCTTAGGGACAGGGGGGCCCTTAATGGGGGCCAACGTCCTGACTTTC. Its protein product is CASSLGTGGPLMGANVLTF.

This clonotype was picked up many times. V and J are TRBV4-2 and TRBJ2-5, with 16 bases lining up with TRBD2. Germline loops: CDR1 LGHNA, CDR2 YNFKEQ. With V trimmed by 0 bases and J by 6 bases, 4 bases remained unmatched. The CDR3 contains 17 residues. The CDR3 loop is CASSQEGTSGGVKTQYF. The CDR3 DNA reads as TGTGCCAGCAGCCAAGAGGGGACTAGCGGGGGGGTGAAGACCCAGTACTTC.

This clonotype was recorded at least ten times. The chain couples TRBV18 to TRBJ2-2, with a weak D call TRBD2 (5 bases). Trimming pared 5 bases from V and 4 bases from J, leaving 11 bases between. The germline V gene has CDR1 KGHSH and CDR2 LQKENI. The CDR3 extends over 14 amino acids. CDR3 loop: CASSTNEGTGELFF. The CDR3 nucleotides read TGTGCCAGCTCAACAAACGAGGGCACCGGGGAGCTGTTTTTT.

This clonotype was observed a few times. The V call is TRBV5-1, the J call TRBJ2-2; TRBD2 matches 10 bases. The V and J ends lost 4 bases and 7 bases, in that order; junction bases with no gene match: 10. Germline V gene data show CDR1 as SGHRS and CDR2 as YFSETQ. This CDR3 is 16 amino acids long. The CDR3 DNA is TGCGCCAGCAGCGAAACTAGCGGGGTATTGAGCGGGGAGCTGTTTTTT. Encoded protein: CASSETSGVLSGELFF. Together with reference TRBV5-1 and TRBJ2-2, the CDR3 gives the full variable domain: KAGVTQTPRYLIKTRGQQVTLSCSPISGHRSVSWYQQTPGQGLQFLFEYFSETQRNKGNFPGRFSGRQFSNSRSEMNVSTLELGDSALYLCASSETSGVLSGELFFGEGSRLTVL.

This clonotype was counted ten times or more. The rearrangement links TRBV12-3 or TRBV12-4 to TRBJ2-1; 13 nucleotides line up with TRBD2. Losses at the gene ends were 7 bases for V and 7 bases for J; bases not matched to a gene: 7. CDR3 length: 15 amino acids. The CDR3 region has the DNA TGTGCCAGCACCCAACTAGCGGGGGGGGTAAATGAGCAGTTCTTC. This gives the protein CASTQLAGGVNEQFF.

This clonotype appeared many times. The CDR3 DNA reads as TGCGCCAGCAGCTCCCGAGGGGCCCGGACAGATACGCAGTATTTT. It is translated as CASSSRGARTDTQYF. The chain joins TRBV5-1 to TRBJ2-3, with D perhaps matching TRBD1 or TRBD2 (5 bases each). The CDR3 is made up of 15 amino acids. Between the trimmed V and J ends, which lost 3 bases and 3 bases, there was a span of 14 bases. Looked up from germline, CDR1 is SGHRS and CDR2 is YFSETQ.

This clonotype showed up many times. The V call is TRBV11-2, the J call TRBJ2-5, with TRBD2 as a possible D gene (5 bases). V lost 5 bases and J lost 5, with 12 bases in between. CDR1 SGHAT and CDR2 FQNNGV come from the germline V gene. The CDR3 length is 13 residues. The CDR3 nucleotides read TGTGCCAGCAGCCCGGCGGGTAGGGAGACCCAGTACTTC. Protein sequence: CASSPAGRETQYF.

This clonotype was seen repeatedly, ten times or more. The chain uses TRBV4-2 and TRBJ1-1; 9 bases agree with TRBD1. The CDR3 extends over 16 amino acids. Unmatched junction bases numbered 4, after V lost 1 base and J lost 1 base. Per germline, CDR1 LGHNA and CDR2 YNFKEQ. The CDR3 DNA sequence: TGTGCCAGCAGCCAAGCCCAGACAGGGGGGAACACTGAAGCTTTCTTT. Translated: CASSQAQTGGNTEAFF.

This clonotype was seen ten or more times. This chain joins TRBV7-9 and TRBJ2-2, with a weak D call TRBD1 (6 bases). V lost 6 bases and J lost 4, with 9 bases in between. This CDR3 comprises 13 residues. Germline V lookup: CDR1 SEHNR, CDR2 FQNEAQ (reference sequence). The DNA of the CDR3 is TGTGCCAGCAGGGACAGATTCACCGGGGAGCTGTTTTTT. Translation gives CASRDRFTGELFF.

Ten or more counts support this clonotype. The V and J genes are TRBV7-2 and TRBJ2-5; either TRBD1 or TRBD2 may fit D (5 bases each). The CDR3 runs 14 residues. Between the trimmed V and J ends, which lost 3 bases and 4 bases, there was a span of 12 bases. Germline assignment: CDR1 SGHTA and CDR2 FQGNSA. The CDR3 region is CASSLGTGTETQYF. CDR3 nucleotide sequence: TGTGCCAGCAGCTTGGGAACCGGGACAGAGACCCAGTACTTC.

This clonotype has more than one count but fewer than ten. The CDR3 bases are TGCAGTGCTAGGGTCGGAAACACTGAAGCTTTCTTT. It translates to CSARVGNTEAFF. This sequence joins TRBV20-1 and TRBJ1-1, with D unresolved. The CDR3 is made up of 12 amino acids. V was cut by 3 bases and J by 2 bases, with 7 bases left in between. The germline gives CDR1 DFQATT, CDR2 SNEGSKA (reference sequence).

Many counts were recorded for this clonotype. V and J are TRBV10-3 and TRBJ1-2, with 7 nucleotides matching TRBD1. CDR3 length: 14 amino acids. Trimming removed 6 bases from V and 0 bases from J; junction bases left unmatched: 4. Germline values: CDR1 ENHRY, CDR2 SYGVKD. CDR3 coding DNA: TGTGCCATCAGGCTTGACAGGGCTAACTATGGCTACACCTTC. Protein product: CAIRLDRANYGYTF.